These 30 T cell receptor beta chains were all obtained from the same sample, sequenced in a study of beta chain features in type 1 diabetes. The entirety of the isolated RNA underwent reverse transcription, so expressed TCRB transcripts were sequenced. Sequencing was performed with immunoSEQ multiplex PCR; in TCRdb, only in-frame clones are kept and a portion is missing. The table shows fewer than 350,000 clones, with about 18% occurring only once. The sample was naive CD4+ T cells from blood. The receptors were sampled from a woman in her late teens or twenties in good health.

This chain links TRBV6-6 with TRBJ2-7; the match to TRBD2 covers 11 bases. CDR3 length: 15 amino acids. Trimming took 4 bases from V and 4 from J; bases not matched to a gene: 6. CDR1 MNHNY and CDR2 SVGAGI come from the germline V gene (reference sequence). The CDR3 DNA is TGTGCCAGCAGTTCCCTAGCGGGAGGACAATACGAGCAGTACTTC. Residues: CASSSLAGGQYEQYF.

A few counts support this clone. This CDR3 is CASSLGLAGYYEQYF. CDR3 bases: TGTGCCAGCAGCCTGGGACTAGCGGGCTACTACGAGCAGTACTTC. The chain joins TRBV7-2 to TRBJ2-7; 12 bases match TRBD2. Germline V gene lookup returns CDR1 SGHTA and CDR2 FQGNSA. The CDR3 runs to 15 residues. V shed 5 bases, J shed 3 bases, and the junction held 5 bases outside the gene matches.

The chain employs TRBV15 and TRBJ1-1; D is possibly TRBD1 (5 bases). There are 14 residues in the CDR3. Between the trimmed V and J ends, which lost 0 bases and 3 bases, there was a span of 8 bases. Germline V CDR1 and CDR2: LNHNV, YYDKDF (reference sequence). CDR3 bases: TGTGCCACCAGCAGAGAGCAGGGCTACACTGAAGCTTTCTTT. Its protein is CATSREQGYTEAFF.

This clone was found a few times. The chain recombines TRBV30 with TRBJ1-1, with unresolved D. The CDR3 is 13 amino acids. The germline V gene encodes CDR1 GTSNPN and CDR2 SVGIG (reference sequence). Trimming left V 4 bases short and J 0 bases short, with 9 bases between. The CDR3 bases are TGTGCCTGGAAAGTAGAACTGAACACTGAAGCTTTCTTT. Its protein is CAWKVELNTEAFF.

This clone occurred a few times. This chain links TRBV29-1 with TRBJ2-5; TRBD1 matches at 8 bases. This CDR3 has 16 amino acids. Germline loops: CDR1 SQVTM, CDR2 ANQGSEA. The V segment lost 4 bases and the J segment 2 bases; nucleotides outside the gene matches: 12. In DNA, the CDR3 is TGCAGCGTTGTCCCCAGGAGGACAGGGTCTCAAGAGACCCAGTACTTC. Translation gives CSVVPRRTGSQETQYF. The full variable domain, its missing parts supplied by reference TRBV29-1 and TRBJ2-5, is SAVISQKPSRDICQRGTSLTIQCQVDSQVTMMFWYRQQPGQSLTLIATANQGSEATYESGFVIDKFPISRPNLTFSTLTVSNMSPEDSSIYLCSVVPRRTGSQETQYFGPGTRLLVL.

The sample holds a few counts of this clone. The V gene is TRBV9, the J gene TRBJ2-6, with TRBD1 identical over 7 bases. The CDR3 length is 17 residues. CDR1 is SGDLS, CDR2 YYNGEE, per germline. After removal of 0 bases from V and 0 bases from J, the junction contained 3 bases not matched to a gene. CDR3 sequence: CASSVGQGYSGANVLTF. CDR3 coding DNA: TGTGCCAGCAGCGTAGGACAGGGCTACTCTGGGGCCAACGTCCTGACTTTC.

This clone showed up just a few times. The CDR3 DNA is TGTGCCTGGAACAGGGGTGCCTATGGCTACACCTTC. It is translated as CAWNRGAYGYTF. V is TRBV30 and J is TRBJ1-2; 7 bases are a match to TRBD1. The V gene end was trimmed by 4 bases and the J gene end by 4 bases; junction bases not matched to a gene: 3. Per the germline V gene, CDR1 is GTSNPN and CDR2 is SVGIG (reference sequence). The CDR3 totals 12 residues.

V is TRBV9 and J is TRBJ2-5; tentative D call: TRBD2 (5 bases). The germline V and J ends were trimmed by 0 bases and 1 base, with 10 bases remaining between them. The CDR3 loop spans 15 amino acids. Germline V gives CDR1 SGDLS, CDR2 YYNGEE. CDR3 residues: CASSVVSGFQETQYF. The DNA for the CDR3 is TGTGCCAGCAGCGTAGTATCGGGGTTCCAAGAGACCCAGTACTTC.

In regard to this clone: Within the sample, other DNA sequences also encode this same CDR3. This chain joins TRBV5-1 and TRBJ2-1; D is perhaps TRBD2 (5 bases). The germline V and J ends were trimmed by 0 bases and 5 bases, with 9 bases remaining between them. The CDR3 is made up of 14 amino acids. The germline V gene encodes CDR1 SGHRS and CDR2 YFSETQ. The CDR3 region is CASSLAPGNNEQFF. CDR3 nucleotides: TGCGCCAGCAGCTTGGCCCCGGGGAACAATGAGCAGTTCTTC. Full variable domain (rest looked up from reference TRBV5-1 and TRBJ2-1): KAGVTQTPRYLIKTRGQQVTLSCSPISGHRSVSWYQQTPGQGLQFLFEYFSETQRNKGNFPGRFSGRQFSNSRSEMNVSTLELGDSALYLCASSLAPGNNEQFFGPGTRLTVL.

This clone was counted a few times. The CDR3 loop is CASSQGRDREKLFF. Here the CDR3 DNA reads TGCGCCAGCAGCCAAGGCCGGGACAGAGAAAAACTGTTTTTT. The rearrangement uses TRBV4-1 and TRBJ1-4; 7 nucleotides agree with TRBD1. Trimming at V came to 1 base and at J to 8 bases, leaving 4 bases not matched to a gene. Germline CDR1 and CDR2: MGHRA and YSYEKL. The CDR3 is 14 residues long.

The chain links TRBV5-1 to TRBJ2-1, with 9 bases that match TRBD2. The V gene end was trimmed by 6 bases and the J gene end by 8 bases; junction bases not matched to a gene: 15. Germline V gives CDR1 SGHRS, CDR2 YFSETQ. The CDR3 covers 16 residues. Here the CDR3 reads CASTSRSAGGRDEQFF. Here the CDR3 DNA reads TGCGCCAGCACTTCCCGTTCAGCGGGAGGTCGGGATGAGCAGTTCTTC.

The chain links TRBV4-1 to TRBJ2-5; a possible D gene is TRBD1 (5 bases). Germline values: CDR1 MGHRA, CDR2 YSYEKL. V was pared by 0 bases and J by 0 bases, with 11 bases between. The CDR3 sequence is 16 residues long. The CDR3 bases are TGCGCCAGCAGCCAAGAAAAGGGGCTGTACCAAGAGACCCAGTACTTC. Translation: CASSQEKGLYQETQYF.

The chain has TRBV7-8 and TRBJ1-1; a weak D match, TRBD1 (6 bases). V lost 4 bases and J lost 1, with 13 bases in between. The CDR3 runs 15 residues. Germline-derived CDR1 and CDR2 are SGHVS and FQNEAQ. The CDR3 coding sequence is TGTGCCAGCAGCTCTCGTAGGACAGCGAACACTGAAGCTTTCTTT. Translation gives CASSSRRTANTEAFF.

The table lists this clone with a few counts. The CDR3 loop is CAWSVEDRANYGYTF. The CDR3 nucleotides are TGTGCCTGGAGTGTAGAGGACAGGGCTAACTATGGCTACACCTTC. The chain has TRBV30 and TRBJ1-2, with 8 bases aligning to TRBD1. With V trimmed by 0 bases and J by 0 bases, 3 bases remained unmatched. The CDR3 consists of 15 residues. CDR1 is GTSNPN, CDR2 SVGIG, per germline (reference sequence).

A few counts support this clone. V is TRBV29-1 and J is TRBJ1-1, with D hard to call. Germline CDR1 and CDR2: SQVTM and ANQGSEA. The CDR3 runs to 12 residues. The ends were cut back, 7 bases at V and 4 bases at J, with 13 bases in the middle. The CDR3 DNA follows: TGCAGCGGGGCCCCACAGAGCACTGAAGCTTTCTTT. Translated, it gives CSGAPQSTEAFF. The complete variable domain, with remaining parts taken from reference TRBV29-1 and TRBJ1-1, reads SAVISQKPSRDICQRGTSLTIQCQVDSQVTMMFWYRQQPGQSLTLIATANQGSEATYESGFVIDKFPISRPNLTFSTLTVSNMSPEDSSIYLCSGAPQSTEAFFGQGTRLTVV.

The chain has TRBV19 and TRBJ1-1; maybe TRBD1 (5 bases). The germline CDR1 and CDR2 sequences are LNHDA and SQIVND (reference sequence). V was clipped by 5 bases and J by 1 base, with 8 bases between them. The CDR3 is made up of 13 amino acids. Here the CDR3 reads CASSQQENTEAFF. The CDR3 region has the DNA TGTGCCAGTAGTCAACAGGAGAACACTGAAGCTTTCTTT.

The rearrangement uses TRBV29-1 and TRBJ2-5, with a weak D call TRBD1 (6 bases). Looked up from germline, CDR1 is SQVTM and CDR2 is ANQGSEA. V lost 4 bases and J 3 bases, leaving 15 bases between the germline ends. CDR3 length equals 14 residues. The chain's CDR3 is CSVGGGRIKETQYF. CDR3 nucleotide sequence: TGCAGCGTTGGTGGGGGCAGGATTAAAGAGACCCAGTACTTC.

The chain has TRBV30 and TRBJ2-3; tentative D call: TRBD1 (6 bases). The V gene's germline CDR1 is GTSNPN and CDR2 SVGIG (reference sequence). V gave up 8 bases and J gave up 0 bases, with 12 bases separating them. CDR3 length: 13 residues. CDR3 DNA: TGTGCCCAGAACAGGGAAAGCACAGATACGCAGTATTTT. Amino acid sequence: CAQNRESTDTQYF.

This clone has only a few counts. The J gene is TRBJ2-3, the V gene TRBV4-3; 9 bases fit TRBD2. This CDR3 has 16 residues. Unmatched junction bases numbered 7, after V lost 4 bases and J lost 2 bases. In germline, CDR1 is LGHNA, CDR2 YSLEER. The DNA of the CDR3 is TGCGCCAGCAGCCGGAGGGCGGGGGGGCTCACAGATACGCAGTATTTT. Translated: CASSRRAGGLTDTQYF.

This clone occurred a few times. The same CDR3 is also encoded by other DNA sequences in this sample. CDR3 amino acids: CASSLALYNEQFF. As DNA, the CDR3 is TGTGCCAGCAGCTTAGCCCTCTACAATGAGCAGTTCTTC. V usage is TRBV11-2 and J usage is TRBJ2-1, with no clear D. V lost 1 base to trimming and J lost 3 bases, with 4 bases between them. The CDR3 sequence is 13 residues long. Germline V gene data show CDR1 as SGHAT and CDR2 as FQNNGV.

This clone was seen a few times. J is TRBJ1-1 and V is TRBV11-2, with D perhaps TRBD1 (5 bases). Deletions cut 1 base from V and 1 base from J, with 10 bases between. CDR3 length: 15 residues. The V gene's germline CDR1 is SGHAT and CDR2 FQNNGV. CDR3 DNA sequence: TGTGCCAGCAGCTTAGTGTTCGGACAGAACACTGAAGCTTTCTTT. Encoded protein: CASSLVFGQNTEAFF.

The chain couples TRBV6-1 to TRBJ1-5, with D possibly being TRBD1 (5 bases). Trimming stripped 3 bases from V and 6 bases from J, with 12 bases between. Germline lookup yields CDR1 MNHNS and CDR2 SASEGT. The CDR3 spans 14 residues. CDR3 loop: CASSDQGGSQPQHF. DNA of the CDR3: TGTGCCAGCAGTGACCAGGGCGGGAGTCAGCCCCAGCATTTT.

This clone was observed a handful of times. The CDR3, as DNA: TGTGCCAGCCTAGGGACTAGCGCATCGAGTGAGCAGTACTTC. Protein product: CASLGTSASSEQYF. The chain couples TRBV11-2 to TRBJ2-7; 10 nucleotides agree with TRBD2. Per the germline V gene, CDR1 is SGHAT and CDR2 is FQNNGV. The CDR3 runs 14 residues. The J segment lost 7 bases and the V segment lost 8 bases, leaving 11 bases of the junction unmatched.

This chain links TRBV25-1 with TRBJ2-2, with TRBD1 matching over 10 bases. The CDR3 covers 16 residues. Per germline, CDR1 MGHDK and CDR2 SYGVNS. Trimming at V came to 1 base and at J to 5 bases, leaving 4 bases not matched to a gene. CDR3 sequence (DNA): TGTGCCAGCAGTGAATTTGGGACAGGGGCGACCGGGGAGCTGTTTTTT. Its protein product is CASSEFGTGATGELFF.

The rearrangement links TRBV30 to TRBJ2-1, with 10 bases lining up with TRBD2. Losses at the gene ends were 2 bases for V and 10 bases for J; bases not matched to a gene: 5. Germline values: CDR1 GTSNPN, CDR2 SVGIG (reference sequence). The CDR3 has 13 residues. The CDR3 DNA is TGTGCCTGGAGTCCTAGCGGGAGAGGCGAGCAGTTCTTC. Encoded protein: CAWSPSGRGEQFF.

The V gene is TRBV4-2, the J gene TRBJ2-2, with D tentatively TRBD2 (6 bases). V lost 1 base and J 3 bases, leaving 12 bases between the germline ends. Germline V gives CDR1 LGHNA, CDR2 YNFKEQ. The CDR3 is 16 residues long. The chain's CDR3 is CASSQASGLYTGELFF. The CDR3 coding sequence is TGTGCCAGCAGCCAAGCTTCTGGACTATACACCGGGGAGCTGTTTTTT.

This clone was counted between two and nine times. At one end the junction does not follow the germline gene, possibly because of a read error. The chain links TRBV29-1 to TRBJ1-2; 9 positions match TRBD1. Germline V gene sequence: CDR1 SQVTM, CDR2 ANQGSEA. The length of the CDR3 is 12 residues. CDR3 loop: CSAEGQGYGYTF. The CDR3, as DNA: TGCAGCGCTGAAGGACAGGGGTATGGCTACACCTTC.

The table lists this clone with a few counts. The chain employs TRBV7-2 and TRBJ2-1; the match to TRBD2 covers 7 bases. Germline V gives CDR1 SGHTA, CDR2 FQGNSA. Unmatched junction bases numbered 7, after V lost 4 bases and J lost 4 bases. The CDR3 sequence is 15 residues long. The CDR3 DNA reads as TGTGCCAGCAGCTCCAGCGGGACTAATTACAATGAGCAGTTCTTC. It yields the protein CASSSSGTNYNEQFF. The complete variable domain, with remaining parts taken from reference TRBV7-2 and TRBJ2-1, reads GAGVSQSPSNKVTEKGKDVELRCDPISGHTALYWYRQSLGQGLEFLIYFQGNSAPDKSGLPSDRFSAERTGGSVSTLTIQRTQQEDSAVYLCASSSSGTNYNEQFFGPGTRLTVL.

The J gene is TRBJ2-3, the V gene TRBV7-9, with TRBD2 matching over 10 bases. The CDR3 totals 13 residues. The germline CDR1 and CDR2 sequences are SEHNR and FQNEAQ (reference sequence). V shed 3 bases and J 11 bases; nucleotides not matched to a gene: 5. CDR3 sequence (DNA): TGTGCCAGCAGCTTGCAACTAGCGGGATTGCAGTATTTT. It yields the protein CASSLQLAGLQYF.

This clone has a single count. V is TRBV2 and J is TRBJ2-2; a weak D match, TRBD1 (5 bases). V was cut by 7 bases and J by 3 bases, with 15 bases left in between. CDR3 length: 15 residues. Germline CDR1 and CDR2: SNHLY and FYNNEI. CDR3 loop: CASIPRGPHTGELFF. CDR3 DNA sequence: TGTGCCAGCATTCCTAGGGGCCCCCACACCGGGGAGCTGTTTTTT.